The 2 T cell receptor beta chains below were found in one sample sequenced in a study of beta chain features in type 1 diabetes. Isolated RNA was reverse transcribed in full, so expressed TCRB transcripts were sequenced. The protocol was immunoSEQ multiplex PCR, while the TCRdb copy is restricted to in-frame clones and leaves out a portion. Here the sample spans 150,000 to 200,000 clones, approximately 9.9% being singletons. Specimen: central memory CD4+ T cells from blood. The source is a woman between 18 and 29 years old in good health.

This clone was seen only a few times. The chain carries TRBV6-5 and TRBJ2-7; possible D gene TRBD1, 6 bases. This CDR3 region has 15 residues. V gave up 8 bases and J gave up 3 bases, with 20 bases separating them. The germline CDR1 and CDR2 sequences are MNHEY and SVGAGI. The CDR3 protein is CASSTTGRASYEQYF. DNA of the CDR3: TGTGCCAGCTCTACGACAGGCCGAGCTAGCTACGAGCAGTACTTC.

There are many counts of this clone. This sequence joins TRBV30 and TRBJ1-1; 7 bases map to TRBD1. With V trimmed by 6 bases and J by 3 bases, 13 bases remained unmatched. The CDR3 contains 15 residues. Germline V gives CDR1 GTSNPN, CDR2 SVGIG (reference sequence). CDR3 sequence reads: CACKGQTTGDTEAFF. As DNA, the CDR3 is TGTGCCTGCAAGGGACAGACCACAGGGGACACTGAAGCTTTCTTT. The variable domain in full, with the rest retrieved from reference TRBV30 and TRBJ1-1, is SQTIHQWPATLVQPVGSPLSLECTVEGTSNPNLYWYRQAAGRGLQLLFYSVGIGQISSEVPQNLSASRPQDRQFILSSKKLLLSDSGFYLCACKGQTTGDTEAFFGQGTRLTVV.